What follows are 11 T cell receptor beta chains derived from one specimen sequenced in a study of T cell repertoires in cytomegalovirus infection. In TCRdb, the reads were re-called with MiXCR into one record per CDR3 protein. Here the sample spans roughly 310,000 distinct CDR3 sequences, roughly a sixth being singletons. Sequenced input: PBMCs. All receptors come from a human donor in good health (CMV status not recorded). Some clones in this sample may be carry-over from other donors' samples.

This chain joins TRBV7-9 and TRBJ1-5; tentative D call: TRBD1 (6 bases). V was clipped by 5 bases and J by 3 bases, with 23 bases between them. The CDR3 is 18 residues long. The germline CDR1 and CDR2 sequences are SEHNR and FQNEAQ (reference sequence). This CDR3 is CASSRGTQGGTFNQPQHF. The CDR3, as DNA: TGTGCCAGCAGCAGGGGGACCCAGGGCGGGACCTTCAATCAGCCCCAGCATTTT.

Many counts were recorded for this clonotype. The gene calls are TRBV28 and TRBJ2-1; TRBD1 aligns across 8 bases. The CDR3 spans 14 residues. V shed 5 bases and J 3 bases; nucleotides not matched to a gene: 3. Per the germline V gene, CDR1 is MDHEN and CDR2 is SYDVKM. CDR3 residues: CASSPGGVYNEQFF. As DNA, the CDR3 is TGTGCCAGCAGTCCAGGGGGCGTCTACAATGAGCAGTTCTTC.

The table lists this clonotype with many counts. This sequence joins TRBV6-5 and TRBJ2-7, with D possibly being TRBD1 (5 bases). Trimming pared 3 bases from V and 2 bases from J, leaving 14 bases between. Per germline, CDR1 MNHEY and CDR2 SVGAGI. The CDR3 has 15 residues. In DNA form, the CDR3 reads TGTGCCAGCAGTTATAGTCTGCAGGACACCTACGAGCAGTACTTC. It encodes CASSYSLQDTYEQYF.

This clonotype was seen only a few times. The rearrangement joins TRBV2 to TRBJ1-3; 8 nucleotides match TRBD1. Germline V lookup: CDR1 SNHLY, CDR2 FYNNEI. This CDR3 has 17 residues. V was clipped by 5 bases and J by 2 bases; unmatched bases: 11. The CDR3 DNA reads TGTGCCAGCAGTTCCCCTTCTTGGACAGGGACTGGAAACACCATATATTTT. Translation: CASSSPSWTGTGNTIYF.

V and J are TRBV12-3 or TRBV12-4 and TRBJ1-4, with D perhaps matching TRBD1 (5 bases). This CDR3 has 13 amino acids. Trimming took 2 bases from V and 13 from J, leaving 14 bases between them. CDR3 sequence: CASSLQGSSSLFF. The CDR3 nucleotides are TGTGCCAGCAGTTTACAGGGATCAAGCTCACTGTTTTTT.

The table lists this clonotype with many counts. This rearrangement joins TRBV7-9 to TRBJ1-1, with D perhaps matching TRBD1 (5 bases). Trimming took off 5 bases at V and 8 bases at J, with 18 bases between the two ends. The CDR3 is made up of 14 amino acids. From germline, CDR1 is SEHNR and CDR2 FQNEAQ (reference sequence). CDR3 bases: TGTGCCAGCAGCGACAAGGGGCAAGAGGACGAAGCTTTCTTT. This sequence encodes CASSDKGQEDEAFF.

The V gene is TRBV2, the J gene TRBJ1-2; D is perhaps TRBD1 (6 bases). V was shortened by 7 bases and J by 3 bases, with 15 bases between the two germline ends. The CDR3 has 14 residues. CDR1 SNHLY and CDR2 FYNNEI come from the germline V gene. CDR3 DNA sequence: TGTGCCAGCATAGGACAGACTTCTTACTATGGCTACACCTTC. It specifies CASIGQTSYYGYTF.

The chain has TRBV7-2 and TRBJ2-1, with 15 bases identical to TRBD2. Germline V lookup: CDR1 SGHTA, CDR2 FQGNSA. Unmatched junction bases numbered 11, after V lost 2 bases and J lost 9 bases. The CDR3 length is 18 residues. CDR3 nucleotide sequence: TGTGCCAGCAGCTTACTCGGACTAGCGGGGGGGTCTGTTCTTGAGCAGTTCTTC. Translated: CASSLLGLAGGSVLEQFF.

This clonotype showed up just a few times. At one of its ends the junction is not consistent with the germline gene, which may arise from a read error. The V call is TRBV7-9, the J call TRBJ1-4; unclear D gene. The CDR3 has 14 residues. CDR1 and CDR2 from the germline V gene are SEHNR and FQNEAQ (reference sequence). The CDR3 protein is CASGLVGVGEKLFF. As DNA, the CDR3 is TGTGCCAGCGGCTTGGTAGGCGTCGGTGAAAAACTGTTTTTT.

This clonotype occurred a few times. The CDR3 loop is CASSLVFSGRGGDTEAFF. The CDR3 bases are TGTGCCAGCAGCTTAGTGTTCTCAGGCCGAGGGGGGGACACTGAAGCTTTCTTT. The chain is built from TRBV7-2 and TRBJ1-1, with TRBD1 as a possible D gene (6 bases). This CDR3 has 18 amino acids. V was clipped by 1 base and J by 3 bases, with 21 bases between them. Germline values: CDR1 SGHTA, CDR2 FQGNSA.

This clonotype came up once. The chain is built from TRBV25-1 and TRBJ1-5; possibly TRBD1 for D (5 bases). CDR1 MGHDK and CDR2 SYGVNS come from the germline V gene. V was shortened by 8 bases and J by 3 bases, with 11 bases between the two germline ends. The CDR3 extends over 13 amino acids. The CDR3 region has the DNA TGTGCCAGCTCTATGGGGCACAATCAGCCCCAGCATTTT. Translation: CASSMGHNQPQHF.